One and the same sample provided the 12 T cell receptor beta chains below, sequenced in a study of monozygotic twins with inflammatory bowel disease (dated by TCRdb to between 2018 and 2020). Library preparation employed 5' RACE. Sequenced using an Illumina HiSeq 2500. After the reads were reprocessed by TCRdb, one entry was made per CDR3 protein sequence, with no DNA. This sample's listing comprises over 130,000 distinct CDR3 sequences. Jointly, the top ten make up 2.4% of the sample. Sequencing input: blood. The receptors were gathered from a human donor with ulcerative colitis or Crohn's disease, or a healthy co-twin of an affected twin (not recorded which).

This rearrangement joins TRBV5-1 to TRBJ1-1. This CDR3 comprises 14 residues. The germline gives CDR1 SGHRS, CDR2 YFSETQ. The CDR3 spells CASRVRISDTEAFF.

This CDR3 reads CATSSHQSPLHF. The chain is built from TRBV15 and TRBJ1-6. Germline V gene lookup returns CDR1 LNHNV and CDR2 YYDKDF (reference sequence). CDR3 length equals 12 residues.

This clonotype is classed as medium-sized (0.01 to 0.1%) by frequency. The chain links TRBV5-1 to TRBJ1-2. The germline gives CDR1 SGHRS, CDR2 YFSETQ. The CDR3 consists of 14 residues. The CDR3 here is CASSLTGSLPGYTF.

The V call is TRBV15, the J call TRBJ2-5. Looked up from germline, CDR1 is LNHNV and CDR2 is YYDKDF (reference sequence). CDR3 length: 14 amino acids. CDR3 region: CATSMRPNQETQYF.

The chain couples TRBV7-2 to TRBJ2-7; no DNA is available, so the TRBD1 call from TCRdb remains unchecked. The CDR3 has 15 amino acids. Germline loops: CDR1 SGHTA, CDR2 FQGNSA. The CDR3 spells CASSLGKQGQHEQYF.

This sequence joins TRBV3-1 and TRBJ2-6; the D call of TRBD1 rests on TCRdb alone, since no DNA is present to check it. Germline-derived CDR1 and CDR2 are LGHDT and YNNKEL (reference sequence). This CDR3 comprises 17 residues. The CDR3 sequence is CASSPGRGGSGANVLTF.

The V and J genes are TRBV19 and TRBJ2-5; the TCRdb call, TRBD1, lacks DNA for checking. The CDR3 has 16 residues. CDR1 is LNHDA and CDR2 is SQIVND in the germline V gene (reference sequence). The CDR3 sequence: CASSTGQRGFQETQYF.

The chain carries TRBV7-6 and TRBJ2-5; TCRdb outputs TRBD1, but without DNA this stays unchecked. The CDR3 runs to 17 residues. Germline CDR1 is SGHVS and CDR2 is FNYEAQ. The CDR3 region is CASSPEFPAGARGTQYF. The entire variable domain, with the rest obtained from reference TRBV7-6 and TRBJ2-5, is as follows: GAGVSQSPRYKVTKRGQDVALRCDPISGHVSLYWYRQALGQGPEFLTYFNYEAQQDKSGLPNDRFSAERPEGSISTLTIQRTEQRDSAMYRCASSPEFPAGARGTQYFGPGTRLLVL.

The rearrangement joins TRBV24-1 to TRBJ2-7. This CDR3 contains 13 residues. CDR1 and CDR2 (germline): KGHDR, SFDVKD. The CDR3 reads CATSLTGYYEQYF.

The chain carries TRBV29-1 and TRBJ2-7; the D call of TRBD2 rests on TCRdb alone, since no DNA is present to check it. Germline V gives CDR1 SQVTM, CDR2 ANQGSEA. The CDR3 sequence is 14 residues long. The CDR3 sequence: CSVVLAGLTYEQYF.

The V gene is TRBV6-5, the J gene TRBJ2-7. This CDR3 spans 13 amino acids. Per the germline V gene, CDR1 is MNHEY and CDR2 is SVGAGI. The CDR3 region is CASSYRQADEQYF.

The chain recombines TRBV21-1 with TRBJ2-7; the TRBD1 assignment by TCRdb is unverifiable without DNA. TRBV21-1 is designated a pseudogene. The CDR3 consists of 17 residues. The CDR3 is CANPYLKTVSSSYEQYF.